This T cell receptor beta chain was observed in a study of PD-L1 blockade in urothelial cancer. Indicated time point: pretreatment peripheral blood. For each patient, 1 to 8 samples were obtained, pretreatment and on-treatment. Between the trimmed V and J ends, which lost 2 bases and 4 bases, there was a span of 9 bases. This CDR3 has 13 amino acids. The V gene's germline CDR1 is SGHTA and CDR2 FQGTGA. Each PCR received spiked synthetic TCR analog templates. The method was immunoSEQ multiplex PCR; TCRdb's version includes in-frame clones alone and lacks a portion of them. The sample contains about 81,000 clones, around 89% of which appear only once.

This TCR derives from a woman over 75 with urothelial cancer. Sequencing was performed on PBMCs, taken around atezolizumab (anti-PD-L1) treatment. The gene calls are TRBV7-3 and TRBJ2-7, with a possible D match to TRBD1 (6 bases). CDR3 nucleotides: TGTGCCAGCAGCTTAGACAGGAGGTACGAGCAGTACTTC. As protein: CASSLDRRYEQYF.